What follows is one TCR beta chain and its context. The antigen it binds to is not known. The input lacks base qualities; no much larger clone sits a single base away. The record originates from a study of T cell repertoires in cytomegalovirus infection (dated by TCRdb to about 2019). Background on the whole study: Because public TCR beta signatures pointed to carriage of CMV infection together with the matching HLA type, the HLA type of each donor mattered for the analysis.

Inclusive of the bounding cysteine and phenylalanine, the CDR3 is 18 residues long. Only the CDR3 DNA is retained, 54 bases long and in frame from the first base. The germline V gene (reference sequence) gives CDR1 as LNHDA and CDR2 as SQIVND. At the junction V is shortened by 8 bases and J by 1 base, with 24 bases in between. Here is what the overall study found, with its caveats: Carriers of CMV infection plus the relevant HLA type were discriminated by the cumulative frequency of public TCR beta family members in the study cohort and in an independent approximately 360-donor cohort. The ex vivo response was dominated by HLA-C-restricted CMV-specific TCR beta clonotypes, which also provided the single most frequent clonotype in two of eight donors.

Sequencing instrument: Illumina HiSeq 1500. The public reads were quality trimmed at Q25 with fastp and then assembled into clones with MiXCR by TCRdb, keeping productive beta chains. A single entry per CDR3 protein holds the most common genes and DNA from its merged rows. For this sample there are about 450,000 distinct CDR3 sequences; approximately 33% appear just once. Approximately 13% of the sample is taken by the ten largest. Sequenced sample: PBMCs. The sequence joins TRBV19 to TRBJ1-5; a confident D gene designation cannot be given. The sequence came from a human donor in good health (CMV status not recorded). Some clones in this sample may be carry-over from other donors' samples. The DNA sequence reads TGTGCCAGTGGACTGGGAACGACCGGGATCGAGAGCAATCAGCCCCAGCATTTT. It is translated as CASGLGTTGIESNQPQHF.